This T cell receptor beta chain is drawn from a study of cytomegalovirus exposure and HLA in healthy donors (dated by TCRdb to the late 2010s). Looking at the study overall: An earlier analysis of some 500 of the donors reported more than 250 Gb of sequence data and 100 million to 130 million unique TCR beta sequences from 150 million to 200 million T cells. Approximately 330 gigabases of sequencing data and tens of millions of unique TCR sequences made up an early release that covered some 640 HLA-typed donors. The genetic ancestry cluster associated with self-reported Caucasian donors included about four fifths of the roughly 410 genotyped donors. The study aimed to test whether signatures of past pathogen exposure could be identified by cataloging public T cell receptors. The study used immunosequencing to profile the T cell repertoires of several hundred subjects and linked those repertoires to cytomegalovirus serostatus. Besides the first cohort of about 730 subjects, a separate validation cohort made up of 120 different subjects was used. To predict cytomegalovirus infection status, the study brought together high-throughput TCR immunosequencing, statistical association of individual TCRs with disease status, and machine learning. A later analysis re-examined previously published TCR beta repertoires from over 500 donors and added high-resolution HLA genotyping to investigate patterns of TCR occurrence. Rather than drawing on any new phenotypic data, the later analysis identified candidate immune exposures from TCR beta sequences and the way those sequences occurred across donors. An earlier analysis of around 640 of the donors used high-throughput TCR beta sequencing to judge whether each TCR beta V gene segment behaved as functional or pseudogenic. Alongside the repertoire data, information on donor age, sex, ethnicity and CMV serostatus was compiled. A later genetic analysis took genome-wide SNP genotypes for about 55% of the 666 donors and used that subset as a discovery cohort. Every discovery cohort repertoire had been produced on one sequencing platform. Class I and class II HLA loci were covered by the typing at four-digit resolution. The number of typed donors differed by locus: about 629-630 for A, B, C, DRB1 and DQB1; approximately 520 for DQA1; approximately 600 for DPA1; and roughly 490 for DPB1. Several DR-DQ haplotypes were handled as single units for association and clustering because linkage in the cohort was strong. Among roughly 400 genotyped donors of the cohort, an average of roughly 230,000 unique TCR beta nucleotide sequences was sequenced per donor, of which about 18% were non-productive.

Its CDR3 holds 14 amino acids, cysteine through phenylalanine. The sequence is cut down to CDR3 DNA, 42 bases in frame from base 1. Germline trimming amounts to 6 bases on V and 3 bases on J, with 4 as the count of junction bases outside the gene matches. Sequences SGHTA (CDR1) and FQGNSA (CDR2) are obtained from the germline V gene. Beyond this particular receptor, the publication reports: The authors suggested that the approach could potentially be generalized to other disease states and immunological phenotypes. According to a later analysis, most CMV-associated TCR beta chains appeared to be HLA-restricted, and the HLA associations seemed to be driven largely by CMV exposure. CMV serostatus was the only immune exposure information available for the cohort. A later analysis reported that several top co-occurrence clusters appeared linked to parvovirus B19, influenza, CMV and Epstein-Barr virus. At a false discovery rate of 0.05, a later analysis linked 16,951 TCR beta sequences to specific HLA alleles. The sequencing pipeline was judged likely to have produced a cluster of highly shared sequence variants as a technical artifact. A further reported finding was that TCR beta sequences accurately predicted the HLA-A and HLA-B alleles for most subjects in the first cohort. Correlated functional status among segregating V segments might reflect linkage disequilibrium, but an unknown experimental factor could not be ruled out. In vitro tests confirmed that a few of the cytomegalovirus-associated TCR beta chains recognize cytomegalovirus antigens. Because counts were too low, seventeen rarely observed V segments, including chromosome 9 orphons, were excluded from the earlier analysis of around 590 of the donors. The classifier was reported to diagnose cytomegalovirus status with high specificity and sensitivity in both the original and validation cohorts. According to a later analysis, TCR association rates differed among HLA loci, with DRB1 alleles showing the most associated TCRs and HLA-C alleles showing the fewest. Strong co-occurrence of HLA alleles, especially DR and DQ, made assigning TCR associations to individual alleles difficult. This cohort had only TCR beta chains sequenced, and the lack of alpha or paired-chain data limited which features could be detected. In a later genetic analysis, fewer N-insertions in productive TCRs were reported among donors in an Asian-associated ancestry cluster than the roughly 710-donor mean. A total of 150 to 200 TCR beta chains were listed by the study as associated with cytomegalovirus. Roughly uniform sequencing depth across donors was assumed in presence/absence analyses, although this assumption may not hold. Some IMGT-functional V segments, including TRBV6-2 and TRBV6-3, could not be distinguished by the 87-base-pair reads and were therefore excluded. In a later analysis, HLA-associated TCR beta chains were found to be more clonally expanded and to have lower generation probabilities than equally common non-associated chains. A later genetic analysis associated a missense DCLRE1C variant with V-gene and J-gene trimming of TCR beta chains, and an independent cohort replicated the association. Because some donors lacked HLA typing at each locus, the association tests relied only on the typed subset. Most TCR sequences were observed very rarely across donors, whereas some public TCRs were present in many individuals. In an earlier analysis of 587 of the donors, most TCR beta V segments appeared in productive rearrangements about 87% or about 30% of the time, broadly matching IMGT annotations.

The cohort was made up of approximately 700 healthy bone marrow donors. At the time of sampling, every cohort member was nominally healthy, though immune exposures that went unrecorded were likely present. The donor was CMV seronegative and belonged to the group of roughly 330 seronegative cohort members. Each donor provided a peripheral blood sample, and peripheral blood mononuclear cells were used for TCR beta sequencing. Genomic DNA extraction from the blood cell samples was performed with the Qiagen DNeasy Blood Extraction Kit. The protocol used for the library was the immunoSEQ multiplex PCR assay. The multiplex PCR relied on a mix of 60 forward primers for TCR Vbeta segments and 13 reverse primers for TCR Jbeta segments. The CDR3 region of rearranged TCR beta genes was amplified from genomic DNA with a multiplex PCR assay. The Illumina HiSeq System was used to sequence the amplified TCR beta libraries as 87-base-pair reads. Turning to the authors' computational methods: A later analysis counted some 74 million unique TCR beta chains across the 666 repertoires, and some 12 million of these chains were shared by at least two donors. A nearest-neighbor algorithm error-corrected the raw reads and collapsed the reads into unique sequences, merging closely related sequences to remove PCR and sequencing errors. To assign V, D and J gene segments, CDR3 sequences were aligned to IMGT reference sequences. For a sequence to be retained, at least a six-nucleotide match to both a V gene segment and a J gene segment was required. Rearrangements were classified as productive when the CDR3 lacked stop codons and remained in frame with V and J, and all other rearrangements were classified as non-productive. CDR3 was defined according to IMGT convention as the region running from the second conserved V-encoded cysteine to the conserved J-encoded phenylalanine. The earlier analysis of fewer than 700 of the donors excluded sequences that lacked an unambiguous match to a single V gene segment. In an earlier analysis of approximately 550 of the donors, V segments were called functional above 56.7% productive rearrangements and were called segregating when the between-donor standard deviation exceeded 5%. A statistical classification framework was built to diagnose cytomegalovirus status from the catalog of TCR beta chain sequences. A later analysis assigned V and J genes by comparing TCR nucleotide sequences with IMGT/GENE-DB human TR gene sequences. The TCRdist pipeline was used in a later analysis to assign CDR3 sequences and most-parsimonious VDJ recombination scenarios. In a later analysis, every TCR beta chain was defined by the combination of its CDR3 amino acid sequence and its V-gene family, and reads without a unique V-gene family were dropped. In a later analysis, several hundred highly shared, low-generation-probability nucleotide sequences were removed to address suspected cross-contamination and a sequencing artifact. For each public chain, a later analysis derived a clonal expansion index from normalized ranks of inferred template counts within each repertoire. Generation probabilities in a later analysis came from a VDJ recombination model fitted to out-of-frame rearrangements, and those results were checked against IGoR. In a later analysis, hypergeometric tests were used to score TCR-TCR, TCR-HLA and TCR-CMV co-occurrence, with a repertoire-size bias correction applied to TCR pairs. A later analysis estimated false discovery rates by permuting HLA or CMV assignments 20 times. A later analysis grouped co-occurring TCRs with DBSCAN, adding TCRdist sequence similarity when clustering within HLA-allele-positive subsets. Repertoires with fewer than 30,000 or more than 120,000 public chains were left out of co-occurrence clustering, as were five repertoires with anomalous nucleotide sharing. The source is immuneACCESS, and TCRdb retained only in-frame sequences with V and J called. Part of the clones is not carried over; for the studies checked, unresolved V genes explain less than half of this, and the remainder is unexplained. The D gene and trimming were derived from the DNA, and the V and J assignments and clone size from that table. The table for this sample lists 140,000 or so clones; 55% to 85% of them were counted only once. Of the sample, approximately 2% falls within the top ten clones.

About this clone itself: No cognate antigen has been identified for it. Qualities for individual bases were not recorded, and no much larger clone is one base off.

The sample comprised PBMCs. The chain is made from TRBV7-2 and TRBJ1-5, with 8 bases matching TRBD1. The sequence derives from a middle-aged man in good health and CMV-seronegative. The DNA is as follows: TGTGCCAGCAGTACGACAGGGGCCAATCAGCCCCAGCATTTT. The translation is CASSTTGANQPQHF.